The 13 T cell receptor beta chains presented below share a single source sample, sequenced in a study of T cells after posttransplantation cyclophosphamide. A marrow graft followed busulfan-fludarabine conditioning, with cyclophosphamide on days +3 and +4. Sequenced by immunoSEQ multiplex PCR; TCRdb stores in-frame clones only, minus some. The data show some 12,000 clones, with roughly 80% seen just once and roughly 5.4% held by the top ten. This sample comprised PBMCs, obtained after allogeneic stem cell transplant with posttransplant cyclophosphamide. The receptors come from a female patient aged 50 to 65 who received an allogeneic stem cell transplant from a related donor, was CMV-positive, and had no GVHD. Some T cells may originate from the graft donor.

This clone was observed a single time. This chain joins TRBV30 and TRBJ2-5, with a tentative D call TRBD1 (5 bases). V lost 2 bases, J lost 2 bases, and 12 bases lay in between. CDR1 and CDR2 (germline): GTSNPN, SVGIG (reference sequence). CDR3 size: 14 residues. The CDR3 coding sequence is TGTGCCTGGAGTTCGGGCAGGGTGCAAGAGACCCAGTACTTC. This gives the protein CAWSSGRVQETQYF.

The CDR3 loop is CASSQSGPNTGELFF. Written as DNA, the CDR3 is TGTGCCAGCAGCCAGTCAGGCCCGAACACCGGGGAGCTGTTTTTT. This chain links TRBV7-3 with TRBJ2-2; D is ambiguous. The V and J ends lost 5 bases and 0 bases respectively, with 10 bases between them. CDR3 length equals 15 residues. Germline assignment: CDR1 SGHTA and CDR2 FQGTGA.

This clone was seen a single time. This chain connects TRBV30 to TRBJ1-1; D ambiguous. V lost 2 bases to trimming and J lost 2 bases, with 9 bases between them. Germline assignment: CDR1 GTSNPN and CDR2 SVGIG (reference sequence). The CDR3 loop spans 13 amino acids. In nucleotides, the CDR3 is TGTGCCTGGAGTAGGCAGGCAAACACTGAAGCTTTCTTT. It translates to CAWSRQANTEAFF.

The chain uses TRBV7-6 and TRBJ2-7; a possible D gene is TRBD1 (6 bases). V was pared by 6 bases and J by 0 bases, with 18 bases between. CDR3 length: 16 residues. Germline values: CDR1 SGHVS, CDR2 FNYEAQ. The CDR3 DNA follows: TGTGCCAGCAGGTACCATCGGGACACAACCTCCTACGAGCAGTACTTC. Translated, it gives CASRYHRDTTSYEQYF.

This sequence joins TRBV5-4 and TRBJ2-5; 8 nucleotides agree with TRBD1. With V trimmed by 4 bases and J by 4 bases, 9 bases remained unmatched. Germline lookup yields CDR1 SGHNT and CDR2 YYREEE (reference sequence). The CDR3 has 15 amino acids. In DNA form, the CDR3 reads TGTGCCAGCAGCCTACAGGGGGGAAGGGTAGAGACCCAGTACTTC. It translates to CASSLQGGRVETQYF. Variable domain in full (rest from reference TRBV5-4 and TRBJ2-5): ETGVTQSPTHLIKTRGQQVTLRCSSQSGHNTVSWYQQALGQGPQFIFQYYREEENGRGNFPPRFSGLQFPNYSSELNVNALELDDSALYLCASSLQGGRVETQYFGPGTRLLVL.

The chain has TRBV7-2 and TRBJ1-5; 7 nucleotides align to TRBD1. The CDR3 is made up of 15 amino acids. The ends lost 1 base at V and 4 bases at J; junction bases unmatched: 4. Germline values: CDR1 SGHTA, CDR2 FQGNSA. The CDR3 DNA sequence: TGTGCCAGCAGCTTAGGAGGGGGCCTAAATCAGCCCCAGCATTTT. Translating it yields CASSLGGGLNQPQHF. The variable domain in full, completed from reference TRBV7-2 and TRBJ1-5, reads GAGVSQSPSNKVTEKGKDVELRCDPISGHTALYWYRQSLGQGLEFLIYFQGNSAPDKSGLPSDRFSAERTGGSVSTLTIQRTQQEDSAVYLCASSLGGGLNQPQHFGDGTRLSIL.

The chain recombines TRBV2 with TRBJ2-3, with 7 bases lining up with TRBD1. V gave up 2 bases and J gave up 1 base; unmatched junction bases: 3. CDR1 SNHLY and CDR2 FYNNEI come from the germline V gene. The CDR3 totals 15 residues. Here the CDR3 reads CASSEIGGGTDTQYF. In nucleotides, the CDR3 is TGTGCCAGCAGTGAAATAGGGGGCGGCACAGATACGCAGTATTTT.

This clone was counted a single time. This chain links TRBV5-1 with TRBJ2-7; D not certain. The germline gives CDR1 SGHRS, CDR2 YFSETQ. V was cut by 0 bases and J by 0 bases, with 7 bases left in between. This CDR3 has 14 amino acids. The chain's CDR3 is CASSLGLSSYEQYF. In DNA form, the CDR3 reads TGCGCCAGCAGCTTGGGACTCAGCTCCTACGAGCAGTACTTC. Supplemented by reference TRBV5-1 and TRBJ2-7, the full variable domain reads KAGVTQTPRYLIKTRGQQVTLSCSPISGHRSVSWYQQTPGQGLQFLFEYFSETQRNKGNFPGRFSGRQFSNSRSEMNVSTLELGDSALYLCASSLGLSSYEQYFGPGTRLTVT.

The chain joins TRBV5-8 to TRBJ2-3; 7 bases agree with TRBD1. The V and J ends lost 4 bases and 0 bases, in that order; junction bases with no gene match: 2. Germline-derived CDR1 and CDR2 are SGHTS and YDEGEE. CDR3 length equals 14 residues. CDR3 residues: CASSPGQSTDTQYF. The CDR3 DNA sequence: TGTGCCAGCAGCCCGGGACAGAGCACAGATACGCAGTATTTT. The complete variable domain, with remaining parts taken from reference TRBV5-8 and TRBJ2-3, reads EAGVTQSPTHLIKTRGQQATLRCSPISGHTSVYWYQQALGLGLQFLLWYDEGEERNRGNFPPRFSGRQFPNYSSELNVNALELEDSALYLCASSPGQSTDTQYFGPGTRLTVL.

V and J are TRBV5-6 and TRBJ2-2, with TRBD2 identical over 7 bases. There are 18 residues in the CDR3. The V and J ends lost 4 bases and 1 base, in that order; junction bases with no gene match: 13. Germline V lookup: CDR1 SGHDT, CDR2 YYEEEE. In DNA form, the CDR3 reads TGTGCCAGCAGCACCCCCTTGGAGGTAGCGGGGAACACCGGGGAGCTGTTTTTT. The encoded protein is CASSTPLEVAGNTGELFF.

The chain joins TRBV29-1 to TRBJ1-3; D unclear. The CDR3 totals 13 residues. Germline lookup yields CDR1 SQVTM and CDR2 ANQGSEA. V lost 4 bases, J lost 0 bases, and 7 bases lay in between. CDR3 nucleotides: TGCAGCGTTGGGCTCACCTCTGGAAACACCATATATTTT. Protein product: CSVGLTSGNTIYF.

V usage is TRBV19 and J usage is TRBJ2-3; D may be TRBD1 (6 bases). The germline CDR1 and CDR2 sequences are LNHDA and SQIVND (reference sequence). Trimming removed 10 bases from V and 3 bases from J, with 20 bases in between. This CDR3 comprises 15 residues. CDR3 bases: TGTGCCACTTACCCCAGTGGAAGGGGGACAGATACGCAGTATTTT. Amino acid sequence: CATYPSGRGTDTQYF.

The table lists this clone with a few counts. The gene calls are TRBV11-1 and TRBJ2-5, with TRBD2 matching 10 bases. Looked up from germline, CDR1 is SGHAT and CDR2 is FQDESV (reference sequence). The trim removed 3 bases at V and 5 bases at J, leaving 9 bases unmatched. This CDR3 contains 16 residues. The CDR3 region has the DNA TGTGCCAGCAGCTTGGGAACTAGCGGGGAAAGGGAGACCCAGTACTTC. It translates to CASSLGTSGERETQYF.